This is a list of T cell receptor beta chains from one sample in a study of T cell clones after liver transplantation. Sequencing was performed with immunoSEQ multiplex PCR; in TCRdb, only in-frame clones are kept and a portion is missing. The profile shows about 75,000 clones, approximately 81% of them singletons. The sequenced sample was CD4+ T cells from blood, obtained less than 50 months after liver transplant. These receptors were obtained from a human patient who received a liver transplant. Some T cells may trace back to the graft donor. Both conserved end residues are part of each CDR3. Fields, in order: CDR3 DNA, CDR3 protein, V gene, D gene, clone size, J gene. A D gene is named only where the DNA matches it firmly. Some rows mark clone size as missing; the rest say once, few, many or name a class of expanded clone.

CDR3 DNA: TGTGCCAGCCGAGCTCCGGGACTAGCGGGTGTTACGCAGTATTTT
CDR3 protein: CASRAPGLAGVTQYF
V gene: TRBV28
D gene: TRBD2
clone size: NA
J gene: TRBJ2-3

CDR3 DNA: TGTGCCAGCAGCCCCTCAGGGGGTAATTCACCCCTCCACTTT
CDR3 protein: CASSPSGGNSPLHF
V gene: TRBV9
D gene: TRBD1
clone size: NA
J gene: TRBJ1-6

CDR3 DNA: TGTGCCAGCAGCTTCCAGCGGGATGGCTACAATGAGCAGTTCTTC
CDR3 protein: CASSFQRDGYNEQFF
V gene: TRBV11-2
D gene: TRBD2
clone size: NA
J gene: TRBJ2-1

CDR3 DNA: TGTGCCAGCTCACCACAACCGGTGCGGAACACTGAAGCTTTCTTT
CDR3 protein: CASSPQPVRNTEAFF
V gene: TRBV18
D gene: NA
clone size: NA
J gene: TRBJ1-1

CDR3 DNA: TGCAGCGGGACACAGGGTCCCGGAAACACCATATATTTT
CDR3 protein: CSGTQGPGNTIYF
V gene: TRBV29-1
D gene: NA
clone size: NA
J gene: TRBJ1-3

CDR3 DNA: TGCGCCAGCAGCCAAGACAGACAAGCCGACGAGCAGTACTTC
CDR3 protein: CASSQDRQADEQYF
V gene: TRBV4-3
D gene: NA
clone size: NA
J gene: TRBJ2-7

CDR3 DNA: TGCGCCAGCAGCCAAGATTTGGCTGGCCAAAGGGAGCAGTACTTC
CDR3 protein: CASSQDLAGQREQYF
V gene: TRBV4-3
D gene: NA
clone size: NA
J gene: TRBJ2-7

CDR3 DNA: TGTGCCAGCAGTTTATTTAGGGGCACTGAAGCTTTCTTT
CDR3 protein: CASSLFRGTEAFF
V gene: TRBV28
D gene: NA
clone size: NA
J gene: TRBJ1-1

CDR3 DNA: TGCAGCGTTGGACCGACAGGGGGACTCAAGGATGGGGAGACCCAGTACTTC
CDR3 protein: CSVGPTGGLKDGETQYF
V gene: TRBV29-1
D gene: TRBD1
clone size: NA
J gene: TRBJ2-5

CDR3 DNA: TGTGCCAGCAGGAGACAGGGCAGCGAGCAGTACTTC
CDR3 protein: CASRRQGSEQYF
V gene: TRBV6-5
D gene: TRBD1
clone size: NA
J gene: TRBJ2-7

CDR3 DNA: TGTGCCAGCAGCTTGACCCCAGATACGCAGTATTTT
CDR3 protein: CASSLTPDTQYF
V gene: TRBV11-3
D gene: NA
clone size: NA
J gene: TRBJ2-3

CDR3 DNA: TGTGCCAGCAGTGAAAGCAACAGGGGGAACGAGCAGTACTTC
CDR3 protein: CASSESNRGNEQYF
V gene: TRBV6-1
D gene: TRBD1
clone size: once
J gene: TRBJ2-7

CDR3 DNA: TGTGCCAGCAGTGAATGGGGCCAGAGCTCCTACGAGCAGTACTTC
CDR3 protein: CASSEWGQSSYEQYF
V gene: TRBV25-1
D gene: NA
clone size: NA
J gene: TRBJ2-7

CDR3 DNA: TGTGCCAGCAGCTCAACGGGACAGGGCTCCTACAATGAGCAGTTCTTC
CDR3 protein: CASSSTGQGSYNEQFF
V gene: TRBV7-6
D gene: TRBD1
clone size: NA
J gene: TRBJ2-1